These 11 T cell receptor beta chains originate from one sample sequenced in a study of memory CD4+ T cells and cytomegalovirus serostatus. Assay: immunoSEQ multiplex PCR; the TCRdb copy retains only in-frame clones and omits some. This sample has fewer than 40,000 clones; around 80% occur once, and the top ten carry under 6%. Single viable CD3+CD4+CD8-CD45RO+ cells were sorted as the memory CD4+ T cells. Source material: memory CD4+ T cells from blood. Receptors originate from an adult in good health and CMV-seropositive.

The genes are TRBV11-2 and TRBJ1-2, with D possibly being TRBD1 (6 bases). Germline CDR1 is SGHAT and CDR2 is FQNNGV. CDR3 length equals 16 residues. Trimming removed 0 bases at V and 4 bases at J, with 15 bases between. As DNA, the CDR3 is TGTGCCAGCAGCTTAGATGTCACAGGGCGGCGCTATGGCTACACCTTC. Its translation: CASSLDVTGRRYGYTF.

The CDR3 is CASSQDVPDEQYF. The CDR3 DNA follows: TGCGCCAGCAGCCAAGATGTCCCCGACGAGCAGTACTTC. The V call is TRBV4-3, the J call TRBJ2-7; the D is unclear. Germline V lookup: CDR1 LGHNA, CDR2 YSLEER. CDR3 length: 13 residues. V lost 0 bases and J lost 5, with 8 bases in between.

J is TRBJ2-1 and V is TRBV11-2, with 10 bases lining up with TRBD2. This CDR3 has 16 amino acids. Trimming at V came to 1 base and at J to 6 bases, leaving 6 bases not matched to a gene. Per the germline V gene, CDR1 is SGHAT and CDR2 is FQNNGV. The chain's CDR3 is CASSLALAGVTNEQFF. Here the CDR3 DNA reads TGTGCCAGCAGCTTAGCCCTAGCGGGGGTCACCAATGAGCAGTTCTTC. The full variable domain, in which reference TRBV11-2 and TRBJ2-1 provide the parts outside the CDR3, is EAGVAQSPRYKIIEKRQSVAFWCNPISGHATLYWYQQILGQGPKLLIQFQNNGVVDDSQLPKDRFSAERLKGVDSTLKIQPAKLEDSAVYLCASSLALAGVTNEQFFGPGTRLTVL.

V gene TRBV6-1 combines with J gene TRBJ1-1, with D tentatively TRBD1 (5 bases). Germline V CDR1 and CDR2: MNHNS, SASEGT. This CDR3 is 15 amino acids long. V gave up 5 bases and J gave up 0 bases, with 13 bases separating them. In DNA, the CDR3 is TGTGCCAGCAGTACGGGGACGGTCATGAACACTGAAGCTTTCTTT. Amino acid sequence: CASSTGTVMNTEAFF.

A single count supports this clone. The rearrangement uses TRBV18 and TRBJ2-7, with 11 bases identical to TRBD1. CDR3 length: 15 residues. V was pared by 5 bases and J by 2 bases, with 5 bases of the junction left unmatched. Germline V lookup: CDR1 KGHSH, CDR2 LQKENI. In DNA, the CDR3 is TGTGCCAGCTCAGCGGGACAGGGGGGAACCTACGAGCAGTACTTC. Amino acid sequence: CASSAGQGGTYEQYF.

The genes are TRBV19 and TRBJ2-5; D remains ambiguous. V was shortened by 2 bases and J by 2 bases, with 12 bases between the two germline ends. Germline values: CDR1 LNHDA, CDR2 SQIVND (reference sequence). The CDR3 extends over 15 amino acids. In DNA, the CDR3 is TGTGCCAGTAGTATAAGTGTTACACGTCAAGAGACCCAGTACTTC. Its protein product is CASSISVTRQETQYF.

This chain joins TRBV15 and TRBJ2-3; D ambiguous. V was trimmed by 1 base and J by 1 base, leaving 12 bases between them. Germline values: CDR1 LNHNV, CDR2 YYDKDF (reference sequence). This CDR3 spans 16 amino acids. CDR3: CATSRGGGPGTDTQYF. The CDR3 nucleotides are TGTGCCACCAGCAGAGGTGGCGGCCCCGGCACAGATACGCAGTATTTT.

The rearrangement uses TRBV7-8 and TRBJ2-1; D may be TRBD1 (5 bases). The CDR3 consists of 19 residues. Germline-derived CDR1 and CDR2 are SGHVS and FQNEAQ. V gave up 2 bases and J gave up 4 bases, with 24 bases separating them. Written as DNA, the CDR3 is TGTGCCAGCAGCTTATTCTCTCTCGGGCAGGGAATACAATACAATGAGCAGTTCTTC. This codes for CASSLFSLGQGIQYNEQFF. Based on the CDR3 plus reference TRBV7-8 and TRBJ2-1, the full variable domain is GAGVSQSPRYKVAKRGQDVALRCDPISGHVSLFWYQQALGQGPEFLTYFQNEAQLDKSGLPSDRFFAERPEGSVSTLKIQRTQQEDSAVYLCASSLFSLGQGIQYNEQFFGPGTRLTVL.

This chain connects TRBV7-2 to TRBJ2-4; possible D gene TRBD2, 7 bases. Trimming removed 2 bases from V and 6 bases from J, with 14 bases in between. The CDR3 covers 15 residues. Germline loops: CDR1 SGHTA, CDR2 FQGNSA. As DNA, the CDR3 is TGTGCCAGCAGCTTATTGTCGGGGGGCGGAAACATTCAGTACTTC. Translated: CASSLLSGGGNIQYF.

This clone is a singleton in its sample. The CDR3 sequence is CASSPRVGPGGNEQFF. In nucleotides, the CDR3 is TGTGCCAGCTCACCAAGGGTCGGGCCCGGCGGCAATGAGCAGTTCTTC. V is TRBV18 and J is TRBJ2-1; D is uncertain. CDR1 and CDR2 (germline): KGHSH, LQKENI. CDR3 length: 16 residues. The V end was cut by 2 bases, the J end by 6 bases, with 17 bases between.

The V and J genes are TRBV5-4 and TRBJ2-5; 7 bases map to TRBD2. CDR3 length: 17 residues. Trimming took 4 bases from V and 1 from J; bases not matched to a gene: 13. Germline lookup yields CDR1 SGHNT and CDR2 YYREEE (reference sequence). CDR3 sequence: CASSRRAGRVAQETQYF. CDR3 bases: TGTGCCAGCAGCCGGCGGGCGGGGAGGGTGGCCCAAGAGACCCAGTACTTC. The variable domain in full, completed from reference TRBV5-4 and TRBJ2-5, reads ETGVTQSPTHLIKTRGQQVTLRCSSQSGHNTVSWYQQALGQGPQFIFQYYREEENGRGNFPPRFSGLQFPNYSSELNVNALELDDSALYLCASSRRAGRVAQETQYFGPGTRLLVL.